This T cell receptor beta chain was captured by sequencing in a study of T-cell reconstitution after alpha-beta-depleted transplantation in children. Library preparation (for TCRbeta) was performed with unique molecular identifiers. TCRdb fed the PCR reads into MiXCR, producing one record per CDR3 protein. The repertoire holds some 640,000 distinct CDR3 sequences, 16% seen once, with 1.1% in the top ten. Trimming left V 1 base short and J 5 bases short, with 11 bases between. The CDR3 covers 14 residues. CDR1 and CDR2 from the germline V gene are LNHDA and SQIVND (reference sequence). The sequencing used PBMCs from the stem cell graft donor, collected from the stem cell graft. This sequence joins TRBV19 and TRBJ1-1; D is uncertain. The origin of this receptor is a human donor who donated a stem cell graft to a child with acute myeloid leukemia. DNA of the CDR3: TGTGCCAGTAGTATAGGCGGCAGAGGGACTGAAGCTTTCTTT. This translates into CASSIGGRGTEAFF.